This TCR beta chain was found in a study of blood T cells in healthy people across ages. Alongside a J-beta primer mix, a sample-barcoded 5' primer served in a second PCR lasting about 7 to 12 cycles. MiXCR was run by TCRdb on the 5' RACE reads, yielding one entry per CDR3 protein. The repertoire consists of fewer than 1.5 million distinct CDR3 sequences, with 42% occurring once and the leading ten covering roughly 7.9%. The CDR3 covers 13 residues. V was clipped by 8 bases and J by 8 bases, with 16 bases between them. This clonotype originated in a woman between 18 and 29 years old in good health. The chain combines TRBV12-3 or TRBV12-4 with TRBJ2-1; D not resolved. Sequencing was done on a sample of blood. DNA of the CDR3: TGTGCCAGCCGACGAAGTACATCCTATGAGCAGTTCTTC. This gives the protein CASRRSTSYEQFF.